This TCR beta chain is from a study of T cell changes during pregnancy in multiple sclerosis. The sample holds one count of this clone. Repertoires were generated with immunoSEQ multiplex PCR, while TCRdb's copy carries only in-frame clones and drops some. The sample carries approximately 24,000 clones, roughly 90% recorded once. The CDR3 totals 17 residues. Germline-derived CDR1 and CDR2 are SGHRS and YFSETQ. Trimming pared 1 base from V and 2 bases from J, leaving 16 bases between. The TCR sequence derives from a female donor in good health, enrolled as a control in a pregnancy study. The sample in question was CD8+ T cells from peripheral blood mononuclear cells, obtained in the third trimester of pregnancy. The rearrangement links TRBV5-1 to TRBJ2-4; no reliable D call. CDR3 loop: CASSLYSSQYTKNIQYF. DNA of the CDR3: TGCGCCAGCAGCTTGTACAGCAGCCAATACACCAAAAACATTCAGTACTTC.